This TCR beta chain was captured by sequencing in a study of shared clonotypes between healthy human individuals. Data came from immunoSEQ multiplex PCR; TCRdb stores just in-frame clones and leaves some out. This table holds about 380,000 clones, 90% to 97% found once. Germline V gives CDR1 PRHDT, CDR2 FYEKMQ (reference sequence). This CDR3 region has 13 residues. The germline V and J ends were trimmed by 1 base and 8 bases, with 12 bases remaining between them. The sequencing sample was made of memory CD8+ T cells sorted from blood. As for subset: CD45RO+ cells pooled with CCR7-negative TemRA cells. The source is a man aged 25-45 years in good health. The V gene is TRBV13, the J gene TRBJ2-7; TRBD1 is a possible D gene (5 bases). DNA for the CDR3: TGTGCCAGCAGCTTAGTCAGGGAAGGGCAGCAGTACTTC. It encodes CASSLVREGQQYF.